The rows below give T cell receptor beta chains drawn from one sample of a study of glioma-infiltrating T cells. TCRdb reanalysed the multiplex PCR reads using MiXCR and keeps one entry per CDR3 protein. This sample carries about 140,000 distinct CDR3 sequences, approximately 39% of them seen once, and the ten largest clones take around a fifth. Sequencing used glioma tissue, nonneoplastic brain tissue, or PBMCs (not recorded which). These TCRs come from a human donor with low-grade glioma or glioblastoma, undergoing nonglioma brain surgery, or in good health (not recorded which). CDR3s include the opening cysteine and the closing phenylalanine or tryptophan. D genes are given only for firm matches. Only some rows state a clone size, as once, few, many or a class for expanded clones.

V,D,J,size,CDR3,DNA
TRBV7-2,TRBD1,TRBJ2-7,NA,CASSWGQGGLPYEQYF,TGTGCCAGCAGCTGGGGACAGGGGGGACTCCCCTACGAGCAGTACTTC
TRBV10-2,TRBD2,TRBJ2-7,NA,CASGRTSIDEQYF,TGCGCCAGCGGTCGGACTAGTATCGACGAGCAGTACTTC
TRBV7-9,TRBD1,TRBJ2-7,NA,CASSERDSDYEQYF,TGTGCCAGCAGCGAGAGGGACAGCGACTACGAGCAGTACTTC
TRBV20-1,NA,TRBJ2-7,NA,CSASYRFEQYF,TGCAGTGCCAGCTACAGATTCGAGCAGTACTTC
TRBV6-1,NA,TRBJ1-1,few,CASSHRTNTEAFF,TGTGCCAGCAGTCACAGGACTAACACTGAAGCTTTCTTT
TRBV6-1,NA,TRBJ1-1,few,CASSKDIMNTEAFF,TGTGCCAGCAGCAAAGACATAATGAACACTGAAGCTTTCTTT
TRBV14,TRBD1,TRBJ2-7,NA,CASRQGDRGLYEQYF,TGTGCCAGCAGACAAGGAGACAGGGGGCTTTACGAGCAGTACTTC
TRBV25-1,NA,TRBJ2-7,NA,CASSEGATYEQYF,TGTGCCAGCAGTGAGGGCGCAACCTACGAGCAGTACTTC
TRBV20-1,NA,TRBJ2-5,NA,CSAREDNKETQYF,TGCAGTGCTAGAGAAGATAATAAAGAGACCCAGTACTTC
TRBV5-1,TRBD2,TRBJ2-5,NA,CARSLDMSGGIQETQYF,TGCGCCCGCAGCTTGGATATGAGCGGGGGCATTCAAGAGACCCAGTACTTC
TRBV5-1,NA,TRBJ2-7,NA,CASSSGTALYEQYF,TGCGCCAGCAGCTCCGGGACGGCTCTGTACGAGCAGTACTTC
TRBV4-1,NA,TRBJ1-1,few,CASSQVSSNTEAFF,TGCGCCAGCAGCCAAGTCTCGTCGAACACTGAAGCTTTCTTT
TRBV24-1,NA,TRBJ1-1,NA,CATSDLLNTEGFF,TGTGCCACCAGTGATTTACTAAACACTGAAGGTTTCTTT
TRBV10-3,TRBD2,TRBJ2-2,once,CAISPREGPTGELFF,TGTGCCATCAGTCCGCGGGAGGGCCCAACCGGGGAGCTGTTTTTT
TRBV6-1,NA,TRBJ1-5,many,CASSGQEDQPQHF,TGTGCCAGCAGTGGGCAGGAAGATCAGCCCCAGCATTTT
TRBV7-2,TRBD2,TRBJ2-7,NA,CASRAGGRYEQYF,TGTGCCAGCAGGGCGGGAGGCCGATACGAGCAGTACTTC
TRBV3-1,NA,TRBJ1-1,NA,CASSQQDIRGTEAFF,TGTGCCAGCAGCCAACAAGATATCAGGGGCACTGAAGCTTTCTTT
TRBV6-5,NA,TRBJ1-1,few,CASAGHPNTEAFF,TGTGCCAGCGCTGGACACCCGAACACTGAAGCTTTCTTT
TRBV6-1,NA,TRBJ1-1,NA,CASSPRQRSMNTEAFF,TGTGCCAGCAGCCCACGACAGCGTTCCATGAACACTGAAGCTTTCTTT
TRBV18,TRBD1,TRBJ1-5,NA,CASSSGTGTFNQPQHF,TGTGCCAGCTCATCCGGGACAGGGACCTTCAATCAGCCCCAGCATTTT
TRBV28,NA,TRBJ2-1,NA,CASSPPSPGLKQFF,TGTGCCAGCAGCCCGCCGTCCCCGGGCCTAAAGCAGTTCTTC
TRBV7-2,NA,TRBJ1-5,NA,CASSLTPNQPQHF,TGTGCCAGCAGCTTAACCCCAAATCAGCCCCAGCATTTT
TRBV2,NA,TRBJ2-3,NA,CASSPSRDTQYF,TGTGCCAGCAGTCCCTCCAGAGATACGCAGTATTTT
TRBV7-9,NA,TRBJ2-7,few,CASSSVNYEQYF,TGTGCCAGCAGCTCCGTCAACTACGAGCAGTACTTC
TRBV6-2/TRBV6-3,TRBD2,TRBJ2-7,NA,CASSPAGLAGPSSYEQYF,TGTGCCAGCAGTCCCGCCGGACTAGCGGGCCCCAGCTCCTACGAGCAGTACTTC
TRBV29-1,NA,TRBJ1-1,NA,CSVGSKGGTITNTEAFF,TGCAGCGTTGGTTCCAAAGGGGGGACTATCACGAACACTGAAGCTTTCTTT
TRBV12-3/TRBV12-4,NA,TRBJ2-7,NA,CASSFHPFGEQYF,TGTGCCAGCAGTTTCCATCCATTCGGCGAGCAGTACTTC
TRBV10-3,NA,TRBJ1-6,NA,CAISVGSSYNSPLHF,TGTGCCATCAGTGTTGGTAGCTCCTATAATTCACCCCTCCACTTT
TRBV6-1,NA,TRBJ1-5,few,CASSLWGAEQPQHF,TGTGCCAGCAGTCTCTGGGGGGCTGAACAGCCCCAGCATTTT
TRBV4-1,NA,TRBJ1-5,few,CASSPSPDQPQHF,TGCGCCAGCAGCCCGAGTCCAGATCAGCCCCAGCATTTT
TRBV7-2,NA,TRBJ2-3,few,CASTYSYSTDTQYF,TGTGCCAGCACCTACAGCTATAGCACAGATACGCAGTATTTT
TRBV18,NA,TRBJ2-1,NA,CTSSPQGRDGNEQFF,TGTACCAGCTCACCCCAAGGACGGGACGGGAATGAGCAGTTCTTC
TRBV6-6,NA,TRBJ2-7,few,CASSYRSTGTYEQYF,TGTGCCAGCAGTTACAGATCGACAGGTACCTACGAGCAGTACTTC
TRBV28,NA,TRBJ1-5,few,CASSTQGFGNQPQHF,TGTGCCAGCAGTACGCAGGGATTTGGCAATCAGCCCCAGCATTTT
TRBV20-1,NA,TRBJ2-7,few,CSARRQGTYEQYF,TGCAGTGCTAGACGTCAGGGGACCTACGAGCAGTACTTC
TRBV18,NA,TRBJ1-1,NA,CASSPGGRSNTEAFF,TGTGCCAGCTCACCAGGAGGTAGAAGCAACACTGAAGCTTTCTTT
TRBV4-1,NA,TRBJ1-1,NA,CASSQDRQNTEAFF,TGCGCCAGCAGCCAAGACAGGCAGAACACTGAAGCTTTCTTT
TRBV7-2,NA,TRBJ2-1,NA,CASSLEQNSYNEQFF,TGTGCCAGCAGCTTAGAACAGAACTCCTACAATGAGCAGTTCTTC
TRBV20-1,TRBD2,TRBJ2-3,NA,CSARDLASGRLDTQYF,TGCAGTGCTAGAGATTTGGCTAGCGGGAGGTTGGATACGCAGTATTTT
TRBV27,NA,TRBJ1-5,NA,CASSEGLMNQPQHF,TGTGCCAGCAGTGAAGGTCTCATGAATCAGCCCCAGCATTTT
TRBV7-9,NA,TRBJ2-3,few,CASSLDKGGDTQYF,TGTGCCAGCAGCTTAGATAAAGGAGGAGATACGCAGTATTTT
TRBV7-2,TRBD1,TRBJ2-5,once,CASSNGQGGQETQYF,TGTGCCAGCAGCAACGGACAGGGGGGCCAAGAGACCCAGTACTTC
TRBV10-3,NA,TRBJ2-3,many,CAIRRDDTQYF,TGTGCCATCAGGCGGGACGATACGCAGTATTTT